This TCR beta chain was sequenced during a study of cytomegalovirus exposure and HLA in healthy donors. Study in general: Unique TCRs numbering approximately 81 million, obtained from HLA-typed donors, made up an early data release.

Regarding this clone: The antigen is unknown.

After removal of 4 bases from V and 0 bases from J, the junction contained 10 bases not matched to a gene. CDR3 length: 16 residues. Germline values: CDR1 SGHRS, CDR2 YFSETQ. Findings of the study overall: When analyzed later, the rates of TCR association showed variation by HLA locus, with DRB1 the most and HLA-C the fewest. In a later analysis, TCR beta V- and J-gene trimming was associated with a missense DCLRE1C variant.

PCR primers comprised 60 Vbeta and 13 Jbeta primers. Clones were sequenced by immunoSEQ multiplex PCR, and TCRdb holds only the in-frame ones, with some missing. The sample carries around 120,000 clones, roughly 79% recorded once. The receptor was isolated from a woman younger than 30 in good health and CMV-seronegative. The sequenced sample was PBMCs. The chain joins TRBV5-1 to TRBJ2-7; 7 bases match TRBD2. The CDR3 spells CASSIDPSGLSYEQYF. The DNA for the CDR3 is TGCGCCAGCAGCATTGATCCTAGCGGCCTCTCCTACGAGCAGTACTTC.